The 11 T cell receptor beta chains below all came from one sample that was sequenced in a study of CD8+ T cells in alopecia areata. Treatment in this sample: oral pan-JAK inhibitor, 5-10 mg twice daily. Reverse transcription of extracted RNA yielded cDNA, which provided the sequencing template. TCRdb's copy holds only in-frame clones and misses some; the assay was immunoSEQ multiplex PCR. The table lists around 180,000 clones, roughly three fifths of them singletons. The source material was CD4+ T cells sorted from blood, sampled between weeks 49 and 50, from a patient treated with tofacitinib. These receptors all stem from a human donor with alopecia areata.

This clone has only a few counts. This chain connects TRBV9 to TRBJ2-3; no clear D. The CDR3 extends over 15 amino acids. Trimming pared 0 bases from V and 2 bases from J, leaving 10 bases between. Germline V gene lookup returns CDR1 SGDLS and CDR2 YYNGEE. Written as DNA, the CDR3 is TGTGCCAGCAGCGTAGCTCAGAGTTTCACAGATACGCAGTATTTT. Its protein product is CASSVAQSFTDTQYF.

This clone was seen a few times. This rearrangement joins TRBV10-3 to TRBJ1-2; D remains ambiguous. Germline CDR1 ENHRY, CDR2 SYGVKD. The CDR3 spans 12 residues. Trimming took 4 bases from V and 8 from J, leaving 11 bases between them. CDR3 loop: CAISGLGNGYTF. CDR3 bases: TGTGCCATCAGTGGTTTGGGTAACGGCTACACCTTC.

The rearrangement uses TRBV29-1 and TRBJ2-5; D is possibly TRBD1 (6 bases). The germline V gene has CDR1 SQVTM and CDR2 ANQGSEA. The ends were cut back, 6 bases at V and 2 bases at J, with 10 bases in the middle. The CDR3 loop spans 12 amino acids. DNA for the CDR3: TGCAGCGTCGCGACAGGACAAGAGACCCAGTACTTC. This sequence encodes CSVATGQETQYF.

The CDR3 is CSVERGLGTDTQYF. As DNA, the CDR3 is TGCAGCGTTGAGAGGGGGCTGGGGACAGATACGCAGTATTTT. This chain joins TRBV29-1 and TRBJ2-3; 7 bases agree with TRBD1. J lost 3 bases, V lost 3 bases, and 6 bases had no gene match. Germline V CDR1 and CDR2: SQVTM, ANQGSEA. The CDR3 contains 14 residues.

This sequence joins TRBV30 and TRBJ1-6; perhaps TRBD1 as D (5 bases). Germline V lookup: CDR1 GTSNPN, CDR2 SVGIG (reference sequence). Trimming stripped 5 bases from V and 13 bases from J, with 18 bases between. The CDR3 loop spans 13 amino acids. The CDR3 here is CAWASGDVEPLHF. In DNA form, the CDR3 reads TGTGCCTGGGCGTCCGGGGACGTTGAGCCCCTCCACTTT. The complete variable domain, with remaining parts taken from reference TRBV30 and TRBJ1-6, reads SQTIHQWPATLVQPVGSPLSLECTVEGTSNPNLYWYRQAAGRGLQLLFYSVGIGQISSEVPQNLSASRPQDRQFILSSKKLLLSDSGFYLCAWASGDVEPLHFGNGTRLTVT.

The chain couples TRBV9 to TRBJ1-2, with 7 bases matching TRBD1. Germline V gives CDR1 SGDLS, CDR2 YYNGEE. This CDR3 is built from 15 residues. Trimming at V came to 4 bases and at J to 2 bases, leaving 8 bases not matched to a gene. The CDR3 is CASSPTTGDNYGYTF. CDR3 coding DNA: TGTGCCAGCAGCCCCACAACAGGGGACAACTATGGCTACACCTTC.

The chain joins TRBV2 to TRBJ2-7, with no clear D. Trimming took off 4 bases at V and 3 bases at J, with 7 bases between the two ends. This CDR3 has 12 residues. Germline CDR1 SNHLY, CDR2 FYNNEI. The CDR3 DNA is TGTGCCAGCAGTGTGCAGCGCTACGAGCAGTACTTC. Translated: CASSVQRYEQYF.

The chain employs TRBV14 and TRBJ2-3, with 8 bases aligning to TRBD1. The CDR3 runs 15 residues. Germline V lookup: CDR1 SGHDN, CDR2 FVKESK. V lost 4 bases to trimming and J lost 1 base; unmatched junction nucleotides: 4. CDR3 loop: CASSRQGTGTDTQYF. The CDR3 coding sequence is TGTGCCAGCAGCCGACAGGGGACTGGCACAGATACGCAGTATTTT.

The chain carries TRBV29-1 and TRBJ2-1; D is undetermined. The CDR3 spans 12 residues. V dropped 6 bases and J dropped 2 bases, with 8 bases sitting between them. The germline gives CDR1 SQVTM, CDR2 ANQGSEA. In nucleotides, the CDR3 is TGCAGCGTCGTTGGAACCTACAATGAGCAGTTCTTC. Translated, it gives CSVVGTYNEQFF.

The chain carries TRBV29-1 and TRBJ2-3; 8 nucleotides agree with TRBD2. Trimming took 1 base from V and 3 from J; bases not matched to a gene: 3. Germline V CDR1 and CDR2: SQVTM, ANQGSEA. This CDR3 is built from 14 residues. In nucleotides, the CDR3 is TGCAGCGTTGAAGCCGGGACTAGGACAGATACGCAGTATTTT. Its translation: CSVEAGTRTDTQYF.

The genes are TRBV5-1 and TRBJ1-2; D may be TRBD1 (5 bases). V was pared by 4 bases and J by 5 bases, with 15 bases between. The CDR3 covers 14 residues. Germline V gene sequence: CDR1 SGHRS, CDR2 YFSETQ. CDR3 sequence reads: CASSPRHRGYGYTF. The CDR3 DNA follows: TGCGCCAGCAGCCCCCGGCATCGGGGGTATGGCTACACCTTC.